Below, one T cell receptor (beta chain) is given with its context. Antigen: not known. The V end was cut by 7 bases, the J end by 2 bases, with 9 bases between. Germline-derived CDR1 and CDR2 are SNHLY and FYNNEI. The CDR3 runs 13 residues. Profiled with immunoSEQ multiplex PCR; TCRdb holds only in-frame clones, not every one. The table includes more than 20,000 clones, 86% detected once. The data derive from a study of T cells in localized non-small cell lung cancer. Study observations and caveats: Owing to sequencing of a solitary tumor region, heterogeneity cannot be discounted.

This specimen was peripheral blood, taken before any cancer treatment. This sequence joins TRBV2 and TRBJ1-3; D not resolved. This receptor was obtained from a female donor aged 60 or older with stage I lung adenocarcinoma. The CDR3 here is CASIPEAGNTIYF. CDR3 bases: TGTGCCAGCATACCCGAGGCTGGAAACACCATATATTTT.